Listed below are T cell receptor beta chains from one sample, sequenced in a study of shared clonotypes between healthy human individuals. Profiled with immunoSEQ multiplex PCR; TCRdb holds only in-frame clones, not every one. This sample has millions of clones, with 85% to 95% found just once. The sequenced sample consisted of naive CD4+ T cells sorted from blood. These receptors all stem from a man in his late teens or twenties in good health. The CDR3 runs from the conserved cysteine through the conserved F or W. A D gene is named only where the DNA matches it firmly. Clone size is given for some rows only: seen once, a few or many times, or a class if the clone is expanded.

clone_size	d_call	v_call	j_call	cdr3_aa	cdr3_nt
.	TRBD1	TRBV11-3	TRBJ2-2	CASSRDRASTGELFF	TGTGCCAGCAGCCGGGACAGGGCGAGCACCGGGGAGCTGTTTTTT
once	.	TRBV6-5	TRBJ2-7	CASSYRDNSYEQYF	TGTGCCAGCAGTTACCGGGACAACTCCTACGAGCAGTACTTC
.	TRBD2	TRBV7-2	TRBJ2-3	CASSHPRGGSTDTQYF	TGTGCCAGCAGCCACCCGCGCGGGGGTAGCACAGATACGCAGTATTTT
.	.	TRBV6-4	TRBJ1-2	CASSESSGGGYTF	TGTGCCAGCAGTGAGTCGAGCGGAGGTGGCTACACCTTC
.	TRBD1	TRBV30	TRBJ2-7	CAWSMTGVPYEQYF	TGTGCCTGGAGTATGACAGGGGTCCCCTACGAGCAGTACTTC
.	.	TRBV7-2	TRBJ1-4	CASSQARGEKLFF	TGTGCCAGCAGCCAAGCGCGGGGGGAAAAACTGTTTTTT
.	.	TRBV20-1	TRBJ2-5	CSPYFETQYF	TGCAGCCCTTATTTTGAGACCCAGTACTTC
.	TRBD1	TRBV25-1	TRBJ2-7	CASSESRGLLGEQYF	TGTGCCAGCAGTGAATCAAGGGGGCTTCTGGGCGAGCAGTACTTC
.	TRBD1	TRBV9	TRBJ1-1	CASSQGTGQKNTEAFF	TGTGCCAGCAGCCAGGGGACGGGACAGAAGAACACTGAAGCTTTCTTT
many	TRBD2	TRBV10-3	TRBJ2-7	CAISESPSGHGYEQYF	TGTGCCATCAGTGAGTCGCCTAGCGGCCATGGGTACGAGCAGTACTTC
.	TRBD1	TRBV9	TRBJ1-5	CASSVEETGLLTQHF	TGTGCCAGCAGCGTAGAAGAGACAGGGCTATTAACCCAGCATTTT
.	TRBD1	TRBV5-1	TRBJ1-2	CASNPLGTGGSYGYTF	TGCGCCAGCAACCCCCTGGGGACAGGGGGCAGCTATGGCTACACCTTC
.	.	TRBV9	TRBJ2-3	CASSAGTDTQYF	TGTGCCAGCAGCGCGGGGACAGATACGCAGTATTTT